These 18 T cell receptor beta chains were all obtained from the same sample, sequenced in a study of cytomegalovirus exposure and HLA in healthy donors. It was with 60 Vbeta and 13 Jbeta primers that the PCR ran. The assay was immunoSEQ multiplex PCR, and TCRdb's table has in-frame clones only and misses some. The sample has some 85,000 clones; under 80% are singletons. Sequenced sample: PBMCs. The receptor source for this set is a man aged 18 to 35 in good health and CMV-seropositive.

The V call is TRBV28, the J call TRBJ2-1; the D gene is possibly TRBD1 (5 bases). Trimming stripped 4 bases from V and 10 bases from J, with 14 bases between. The CDR3 spans 13 residues. CDR1 MDHEN and CDR2 SYDVKM come from the germline V gene. CDR3 loop: CASSWSGIWEQFF. CDR3 coding DNA: TGTGCCAGCAGTTGGTCAGGGATTTGGGAGCAGTTCTTC.

This sequence joins TRBV27 and TRBJ2-2; D is uncertain. Per the germline V gene, CDR1 is MNHEY and CDR2 is SMNVEV (reference sequence). V was shortened by 2 bases and J by 0 bases, with 4 bases between the two germline ends. The CDR3 covers 14 residues. The CDR3 DNA follows: TGTGCCAGCAGTTTAGAGCCGAACACCGGGGAGCTGTTTTTT. Amino acids: CASSLEPNTGELFF.

The chain is built from TRBV4-1 and TRBJ2-5; 13 bases match TRBD2. Germline V gives CDR1 MGHRA, CDR2 YSYEKL. V lost 2 bases, J lost 5 bases, and 8 bases stayed unmatched. The CDR3 consists of 17 residues. The CDR3 sequence is CASSQHGLAGVGETQYF. The CDR3 DNA is TGCGCCAGCAGCCAACACGGACTAGCGGGAGTTGGGGAGACCCAGTACTTC.

The genes are TRBV6-5 and TRBJ1-1, with a possible D match to TRBD1 (6 bases). The V and J ends lost 4 bases and 1 base respectively, with 16 bases between them. This CDR3 contains 16 residues. Germline values: CDR1 MNHEY, CDR2 SVGAGI. CDR3 bases: TGTGCCAGCAGTTCTCGGACAGTCTCAAGGAACACTGAAGCTTTCTTT. This codes for CASSSRTVSRNTEAFF.

This chain joins TRBV5-4 and TRBJ2-3, with TRBD2 matching 9 bases. With 4 bases clipped from V and 4 bases from J, the junction kept 10 bases outside the gene matches. Looked up from germline, CDR1 is SGHNT and CDR2 is YYREEE (reference sequence). The CDR3 sequence is 16 residues long. CDR3 in DNA: TGTGCCAGCAGCCTCCGGACTAGCGTTACGTCAGATACGCAGTATTTT. Protein product: CASSLRTSVTSDTQYF.

The chain links TRBV4-1 to TRBJ2-7; no reliable D call. V gave up 4 bases and J gave up 4 bases, with 14 bases separating them. Looked up from germline, CDR1 is MGHRA and CDR2 is YSYEKL. This CDR3 is 14 amino acids long. Here the CDR3 DNA reads TGCGCCAGCAGCCGTGACATGTCCCTATACGAGCAGTACTTC. It specifies CASSRDMSLYEQYF.

CDR3 DNA sequence: TGTGCCAGCAGCTTGGGGGGACAGGGAGGAGGCTACACCTTC. Protein: CASSLGGQGGGYTF. This chain joins TRBV5-6 and TRBJ1-2; 9 positions agree with TRBD1. Per germline, CDR1 SGHDT and CDR2 YYEEEE. CDR3 size: 14 residues. V was clipped by 0 bases and J by 8 bases; unmatched bases: 5.

V usage is TRBV29-1 and J usage is TRBJ2-1, with D possibly being TRBD2 (6 bases). The V and J ends lost 8 bases and 5 bases respectively, with 13 bases between them. Germline CDR1 reads SQVTM; CDR2 reads ANQGSEA. The CDR3 spans 12 residues. CDR3 in DNA: TGCAGCACCGCCCGGGAGCACAATGAGCAGTTCTTC. Translated: CSTAREHNEQFF.

The chain is built from TRBV29-1 and TRBJ2-7; 13 nucleotides match TRBD2. The CDR3 has 14 amino acids. CDR1 and CDR2 from the germline V gene are SQVTM and ANQGSEA. Losses at the gene ends were 2 bases for V and 6 bases for J; bases not matched to a gene: 4. CDR3 sequence reads: CSVETSGRASEQYF. The CDR3 DNA reads as TGCAGCGTTGAAACTAGCGGGAGGGCCTCCGAGCAGTACTTC.

The J gene is TRBJ1-5, the V gene TRBV6-5; D may be TRBD1 (5 bases). Germline V gives CDR1 MNHEY, CDR2 SVGAGI. This CDR3 spans 14 amino acids. Trimming stripped 4 bases from V and 3 bases from J, with 10 bases between. This chain's CDR3 is CASSLGGTNQPQHF. The CDR3 bases are TGTGCCAGCAGTTTGGGGGGAACCAATCAGCCCCAGCATTTT.

The chain has TRBV6-1 and TRBJ2-7, with D perhaps TRBD1 (5 bases). Per germline, CDR1 MNHNS and CDR2 SASEGT. Deletions cut 5 bases from V and 3 bases from J, with 14 bases between. The CDR3 covers 14 residues. This CDR3 reads CASSRQFPHYEQYF. The CDR3 DNA reads as TGTGCCAGCAGTAGACAGTTTCCACACTACGAGCAGTACTTC.

This sequence joins TRBV6-1 and TRBJ2-1; D gene ambiguous. V was clipped by 5 bases and J by 5 bases, with 10 bases between them. The CDR3 totals 13 residues. Germline CDR1 MNHNS, CDR2 SASEGT. The CDR3 DNA sequence: TGTGCCAGCAGTTTAAAACCAGACAATGAGCAGTTCTTC. Protein sequence: CASSLKPDNEQFF.

The chain is built from TRBV5-1 and TRBJ2-7; D gene ambiguous. This CDR3 has 13 amino acids. In germline, CDR1 is SGHRS, CDR2 YFSETQ. Trimming cost V 3 bases and J 3 bases, with 10 bases left between them. The CDR3 coding sequence is TGCGCCAGCAGCTCGACACCTGTCTACGAGCAGTACTTC. Translated, it gives CASSSTPVYEQYF.

Only a few counts were recorded for this clone. This sequence joins TRBV5-8 and TRBJ1-5; tentative D call: TRBD1 (6 bases). The CDR3 totals 14 residues. Trimming cost V 7 bases and J 3 bases, with 14 bases left between them. Per germline, CDR1 SGHTS and CDR2 YDEGEE. The CDR3 is CASARQGYNQPQHF. The CDR3 bases are TGTGCCAGCGCCAGGCAGGGGTACAATCAGCCCCAGCATTTT.

This clone was observed a single time. The gene calls are TRBV7-9 and TRBJ1-1, with D unresolved. The CDR3 covers 12 residues. Trimming stripped 8 bases from V and 3 bases from J, with 10 bases between. The V gene's germline CDR1 is SEHNR and CDR2 FQNEAQ (reference sequence). The CDR3 DNA reads TGTGCCAGCGATATCGTAGACACTGAAGCTTTCTTT. Translated, it gives CASDIVDTEAFF.

V and J are TRBV9 and TRBJ1-1; D not certain. In germline, CDR1 is SGDLS, CDR2 YYNGEE. The germline V and J ends were trimmed by 3 bases and 4 bases, with 10 bases remaining between them. The CDR3 spans 13 residues. The CDR3 coding sequence is TGTGCCAGCAGCGCGCAATTACTCACTGAAGCTTTCTTT. Encoded protein: CASSAQLLTEAFF. Looking up the rest from reference TRBV9 and TRBJ1-1 gives the full variable domain: DSGVTQTPKHLITATGQRVTLRCSPRSGDLSVYWYQQSLDQGLQFLIQYYNGEERAKGNILERFSAQQFPDLHSELNLSSLELGDSALYFCASSAQLLTEAFFGQGTRLTVV.

This clone was counted a few times. The CDR3 DNA sequence: TGTGCCAGCAGTTACTCGTTCGGTTTTAACTATGGCTACACCTTC. Amino acid sequence: CASSYSFGFNYGYTF. J is TRBJ1-2 and V is TRBV6-5; D unresolved. The germline CDR1 and CDR2 sequences are MNHEY and SVGAGI. The CDR3 consists of 15 residues. V lost 0 bases to trimming and J lost 1 base, with 9 bases between them.

The rearrangement joins TRBV5-1 to TRBJ2-7, with 8 bases identical to TRBD1. The CDR3 spans 14 residues. Germline CDR1 SGHRS, CDR2 YFSETQ. With V trimmed by 0 bases and J by 3 bases, 2 bases remained unmatched. In nucleotides, the CDR3 is TGCGCCAGCAGCTTGGTCGGACAGGGCTACGAGCAGTACTTC. This translates into CASSLVGQGYEQYF.